Shown below are 4 T cell receptor beta chains from a single sample sequenced in a study of blood T cells in healthy people across ages. A second 7 to 11 cycle PCR used barcoded and J-beta primers. In TCRdb, the 5' RACE reads were re-called with MiXCR into one record per CDR3 protein. Among nearly 1 million distinct CDR3 sequences, roughly 47% were seen once, and the ten largest hold over 20%. Sample: blood. The receptor source for this set is a woman aged 55-69 years in good health.

The chain combines TRBV20-1 with TRBJ1-4; a possible D gene is TRBD1 (6 bases). This CDR3 contains 15 residues. Germline assignment: CDR1 DFQATT and CDR2 SNEGSKA (reference sequence). The CDR3 spells CRPERTVVTNEKLFF. As DNA, the CDR3 is TGCAGGCCTGAAAGGACAGTGGTCACTAATGAAAAACTGTTTTTT.

The rearrangement joins TRBV12-3 or TRBV12-4 to TRBJ2-5; TRBD1 matches 7 bases. V shed 6 bases and J 4 bases; nucleotides not matched to a gene: 11. The CDR3 runs to 15 residues. Here the CDR3 DNA reads TGTGCCAGCAGCCAAAAACGACAGGGACGAGAGACCCAGTACTTC. It specifies CASSQKRQGRETQYF.

This chain joins TRBV29-1 and TRBJ2-1; D possibly uses TRBD1 or TRBD2 (6 bases each). The CDR3 is made up of 14 amino acids. CDR1 is SQVTM, CDR2 ANQGSEA, per germline. V lost 1 base to trimming and J lost 8 bases, with 15 bases between them. CDR3 sequence reads: CSVEGGGTSDEQFF. For the CDR3, the DNA is TGCAGCGTTGAAGGAGGGGGGACGTCCGATGAGCAGTTCTTC.

In its sample, this clonotype was seen many times. V and J are TRBV6-1 and TRBJ2-5; D uncertain. This CDR3 has 13 residues. The germline CDR1 and CDR2 sequences are MNHNS and SASEGT. The V and J ends lost 7 bases and 2 bases respectively, with 11 bases between them. The CDR3 protein is CASIQYGQETQYF. The CDR3 bases are TGTGCCAGCATCCAGTACGGGCAAGAGACCCAGTACTTC.